This TCR beta chain came from a study of blood T cell repertoires in COVID-19. Turning to the study itself: Whether acute or convalescent, the COVID-19 samples came from the United States, Italy and Spain. The cDNA or gDNA used as material had been derived from T cells, B-cell-depleted T cells, or PBMCs.

CDR1 MNHNY and CDR2 SVGAGI come from the germline V gene (reference sequence). V gave up 7 bases and J gave up 4 bases, with 4 bases separating them. CDR3 length equals 11 residues. Produced via immunoSEQ multiplex PCR; TCRdb's table is partial and in-frame only. The sample holds approximately 5,800 clones, 75% to 85% seen once. The sequence was obtained from a human donor with active COVID-19. The donor label of this sample is uncertain. The sequenced sample was peripheral blood. The chain links TRBV6-6 to TRBJ2-2; D gene unclear. As DNA, the CDR3 is TGTGCCAGCACGTCCACCGGGGAGCTGTTTTTT. Translated, it gives CASTSTGELFF.